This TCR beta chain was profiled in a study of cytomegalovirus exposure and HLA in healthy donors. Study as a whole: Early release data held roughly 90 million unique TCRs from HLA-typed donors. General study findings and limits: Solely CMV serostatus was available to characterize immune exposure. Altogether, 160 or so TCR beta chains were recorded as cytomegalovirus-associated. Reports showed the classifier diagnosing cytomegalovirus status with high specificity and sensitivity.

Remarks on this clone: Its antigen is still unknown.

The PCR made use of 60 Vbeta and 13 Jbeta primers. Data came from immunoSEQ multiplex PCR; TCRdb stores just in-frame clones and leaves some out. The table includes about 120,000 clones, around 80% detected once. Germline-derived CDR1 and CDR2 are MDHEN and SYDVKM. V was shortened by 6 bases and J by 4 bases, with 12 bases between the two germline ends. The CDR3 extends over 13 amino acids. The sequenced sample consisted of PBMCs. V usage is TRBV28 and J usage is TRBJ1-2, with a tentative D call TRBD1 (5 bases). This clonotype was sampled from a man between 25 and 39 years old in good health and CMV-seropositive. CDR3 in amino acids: CASRPDRLYGYTF. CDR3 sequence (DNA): TGTGCCAGCAGACCCGACAGACTCTATGGCTACACCTTC.